The source of this T cell receptor beta chain is a study of shared clonotypes between healthy human individuals. This CDR3 has 15 residues. Trimming removed 1 base from V and 4 bases from J, with 13 bases in between. From germline, CDR1 is KGHSH and CDR2 LQKENI. TCRdb's copy holds only in-frame clones and misses some; the assay was immunoSEQ multiplex PCR. The sample yields approximately 980,000 clones, about three quarters seen once. The sample taken for sequencing was memory CD4+ T cells sorted from blood. Noted subset: CD45RA-negative fraction. V usage is TRBV18 and J usage is TRBJ1-1, with D possibly being TRBD1 (5 bases). The clonotype was recovered from a man between 18 and 29 years old in good health. The CDR3 here is CASSPLRGVGTEAFF. For the CDR3, the DNA is TGTGCCAGCTCACCACTTCGGGGGGTCGGCACTGAAGCTTTCTTT.